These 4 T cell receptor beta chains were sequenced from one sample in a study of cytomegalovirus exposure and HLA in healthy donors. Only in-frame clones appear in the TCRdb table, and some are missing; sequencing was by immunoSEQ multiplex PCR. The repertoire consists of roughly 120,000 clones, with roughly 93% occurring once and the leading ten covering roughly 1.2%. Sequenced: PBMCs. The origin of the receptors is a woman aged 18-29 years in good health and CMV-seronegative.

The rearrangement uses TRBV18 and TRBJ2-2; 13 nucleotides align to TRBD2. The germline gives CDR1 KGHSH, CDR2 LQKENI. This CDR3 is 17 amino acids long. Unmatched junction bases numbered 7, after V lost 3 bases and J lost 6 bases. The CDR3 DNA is TGTGCCAGCTCACCTTCGACGGGACTAGCGGGGTCCGGGGAGCTGTTTTTT. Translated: CASSPSTGLAGSGELFF.

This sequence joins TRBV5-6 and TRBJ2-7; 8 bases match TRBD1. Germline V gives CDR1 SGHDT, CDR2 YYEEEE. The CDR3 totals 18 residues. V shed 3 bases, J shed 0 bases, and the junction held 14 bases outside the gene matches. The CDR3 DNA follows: TGTGCCAGCAGCTCCCTCGGGACAGGCGTGATGCTCTCCTACGAGCAGTACTTC. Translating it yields CASSSLGTGVMLSYEQYF.

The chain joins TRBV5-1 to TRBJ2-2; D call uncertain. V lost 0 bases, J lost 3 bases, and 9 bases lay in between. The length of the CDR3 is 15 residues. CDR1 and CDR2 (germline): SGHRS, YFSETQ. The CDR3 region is CASSLGDTHTGELFF. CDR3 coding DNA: TGCGCCAGCAGCTTGGGAGACACCCACACCGGGGAGCTGTTTTTT.

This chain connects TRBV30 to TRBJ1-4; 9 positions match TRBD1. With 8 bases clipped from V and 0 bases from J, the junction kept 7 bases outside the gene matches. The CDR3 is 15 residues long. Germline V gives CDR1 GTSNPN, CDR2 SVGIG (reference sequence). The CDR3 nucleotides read TGTGCCGGGGGGGACAGGGTGGCAACTAATGAAAAACTGTTTTTT. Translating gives CAGGDRVATNEKLFF.